These T cell receptor beta chains were read from a single sample in a study of CD8+ T cells in alopecia areata. Repertoires were generated with immunoSEQ multiplex PCR, while TCRdb's copy carries only in-frame clones and drops some. The table records some 200,000 clones, around 50% of them present only once. The source was CD8+ T cells sorted from blood, collected at week 24, from a patient treated with tofacitinib. These receptor sequences come from a human donor with alopecia areata. Both conserved end residues are part of each CDR3. Fields, in order: clone size, D gene, J gene, V gene, CDR3 DNA, CDR3 protein. A D gene is named only where the DNA matches it firmly. A row's size may be missing; if present it is once, few, many or a size class.

.	TRBD1	TRBJ2-7	TRBV30	TGTGCCTGGAGCTCCGGGACAGGGCCCCCCTACGAGCAGTACTTC	CAWSSGTGPPYEQYF
few	.	TRBJ2-5	TRBV20-1	TGCAGTGCACCGGGGGCGGAGACCCAGTACTTC	CSAPGAETQYF
.	.	TRBJ1-2	TRBV7-9	TGTGCCAGCAGCCCAAGACCAGACGGCTACACCTTC	CASSPRPDGYTF
few	.	TRBJ2-1	TRBV27	TGTGCCAGCAGTCCCCCCGGACTCTCTAATGAGCAGTTCTTC	CASSPPGLSNEQFF
.	.	TRBJ1-1	TRBV5-6	TGTGCCAGCAGCTCCGGATTGAACACTGAAGCTTTCTTT	CASSSGLNTEAFF
few	.	TRBJ2-3	TRBV30	TGTGCCTGGTCTACGGGGAAATCGAGAAATACGCAGTATTTT	CAWSTGKSRNTQYF
.	.	TRBJ1-2	TRBV7-9	TGTGCCAGCAGCTTAAGAGTATCGGCAGCGAGAGGGAGCTACACCTTC	CASSLRVSAARGSYTF
.	.	TRBJ1-2	TRBV27	TGTGCCACAGGGGCACCTCCCTATGGCTACACCTTC	CATGAPPYGYTF
.	.	TRBJ2-7	TRBV4-1	TGCGCCAGCAGCCCGGTGGGGTCCCAGGGGAGTAGGGGCTACGAGCAGTACTTC	CASSPVGSQGSRGYEQYF
.	.	TRBJ2-5	TRBV15	TGTGCCACCAGCAGGAGTCCGGGAGAGACCCAGTACTTC	CATSRSPGETQYF
.	.	TRBJ2-3	TRBV2	TGTGCCAGCAGTGCCGGCCAAACGAGGACAGATACGCAGTATTTT	CASSAGQTRTDTQYF
many	TRBD1	TRBJ2-1	TRBV7-9	TGTGCCAGCAGCGTAACAGGGGGACACTACAATGAGCAGTTCTTC	CASSVTGGHYNEQFF
.	.	TRBJ1-6	TRBV13	TGTGCCAGCAGCCGAGGGGTAAATTCACCCCTCCACTTT	CASSRGVNSPLHF
.	.	TRBJ2-3	TRBV29-1	TGCAGCGTTGATCGGTCTCCTTGGTCCGGTTTCAGCACAGATACGCAGTATTTT	CSVDRSPWSGFSTDTQYF
few	TRBD1	TRBJ1-1	TRBV5-1	TGCGCCAGCAGCTCCATGACAGGGCGTACTGAAGCTTTCTTT	CASSSMTGRTEAFF
few	.	TRBJ1-2	TRBV29-1	TGCAGCGTTCCCCGGACAGACAACTATGGCTACACCTTC	CSVPRTDNYGYTF
.	TRBD1	TRBJ2-1	TRBV5-1	TGCGCCAGCAGCTTGGTGGGGGACAGATACTACAATGAGCAGTTCTTC	CASSLVGDRYYNEQFF
.	.	TRBJ2-7	TRBV5-1	TGCGCCAGCAGCTCGCGCCGGACAGCCTACGAGCAGTACTTC	CASSSRRTAYEQYF
.	.	TRBJ2-5	TRBV7-8	TGTGCCAGCAGCCTAATGGGAGGAGCTGAAGAGACCCAGTACTTC	CASSLMGGAEETQYF
few	.	TRBJ1-2	TRBV29-1	TGCAGCGTTGAAAGGGAAACAGGAACCACTAACTATGGCTACACCTTC	CSVERETGTTNYGYTF
once	.	TRBJ2-1	TRBV2	TGTGCCAGCAGGGCCCATGAGCAGTTCTTC	CASRAHEQFF
.	.	TRBJ1-5	TRBV10-3	TGTGCCATCAGTGAGTCAGTCAGCCCCAATCAGCCCCAGCATTTT	CAISESVSPNQPQHF
.	.	TRBJ2-3	TRBV5-1	TGCGCCAGCAGCTTGCCGACAGATACGCAGTATTTT	CASSLPTDTQYF
.	.	TRBJ2-7	TRBV27	TGTGCCAGCAGCTGGGCCCGCGGCTACGAGCAGTACTTC	CASSWARGYEQYF
.	.	TRBJ1-6	TRBV27	TGTGCCAGCAGTTTAGTAGGGGTGCATAATTCACCCCTCCACTTT	CASSLVGVHNSPLHF
.	.	TRBJ1-5	TRBV4-1	TGCGCCAGCAGCTTAGACGGGAGCAATCAGCCCCAGCATTTT	CASSLDGSNQPQHF
.	TRBD1	TRBJ2-3	TRBV18	TGTGCCAGCTCACCCGATAGGACAGGGGGAGCAGATACGCAGTATTTT	CASSPDRTGGADTQYF
few	.	TRBJ1-5	TRBV4-2	TGTGCCAGCAGCCAAGGGTGGGGTGGGGGACAGCCCCAGCATTTT	CASSQGWGGGQPQHF
.	.	TRBJ2-3	TRBV5-6	TGTGCCAGCAGCCTGCCGACACAAGGGACAGATACGCAGTATTTT	CASSLPTQGTDTQYF
.	.	TRBJ1-1	TRBV9	TGTGCCAGCAGCGTAGATTGGGGGGCCACTGAAGCTTTCTTT	CASSVDWGATEAFF
.	.	TRBJ2-1	TRBV29-1	TGCAGCGTTGAAGTCGACAATGAGCAGTTCTTC	CSVEVDNEQFF
.	.	TRBJ2-5	TRBV4-1	TGCGCCAGCAGCCAAGGGGTTAGGGGGGAGGAGACCCAGTACTTC	CASSQGVRGEETQYF
.	.	TRBJ1-1	TRBV29-1	TGCAGTGTGGTTTCGTCCGGGAACACTGAAGCTTTCTTT	CSVVSSGNTEAFF
.	.	TRBJ2-3	TRBV1	TGCACCAGCAGCCAAAGGGCTAGCGGGAGCACAGATACGCAGTATTTT	CTSSQRASGSTDTQYF
.	.	TRBJ2-2	TRBV6-5	TGTGCCAGCAGCCCGGCAGGGTCCGGGGAGCTGTTTTTT	CASSPAGSGELFF
.	TRBD2	TRBJ2-5	TRBV11-2	TGTGCCAGCAGCTTAGTTTTAGGCGGGGGAATTCAAGAGACCCAGTACTTC	CASSLVLGGGIQETQYF
.	.	TRBJ2-2	TRBV27	TGTGCCAGCAACCCGGACGGAAACACCGGGGAGCTGTTTTTT	CASNPDGNTGELFF
.	.	TRBJ2-7	TRBV30	TGTGCCTGGAGTCCCGGCTACGAGCAGTACTTC	CAWSPGYEQYF
once	.	TRBJ1-6	TRBV25-1	TGTGCCAGCAGTGAGGGCGGGGCGAATTCACCCCTCCACTTT	CASSEGGANSPLHF
.	TRBD1	TRBJ2-5	TRBV7-9	TGTGCCAGCAGCTCTTGGGACAGGGAGAAGACCCAGTACTTC	CASSSWDREKTQYF
.	.	TRBJ2-7	TRBV5-6	TGTGCCAGCAGCTCAGGCCGGGGCAGGAACGAGCAGTACTTC	CASSSGRGRNEQYF
.	TRBD1	TRBJ2-7	TRBV7-2	TGTGCCAGCAGCGTCAACCGGGACAGCCCCTACGAGCAGTACTTC	CASSVNRDSPYEQYF
once	TRBD2	TRBJ2-1	TRBV9	TGTGCCAGCAGCGTAGGCGGCGGGGGGTACAATGAGCAGTTCTTC	CASSVGGGGYNEQFF
.	.	TRBJ1-1	TRBV29-1	TGCAGCGTTGAAGCGGGAAGTTGGACTTTCTTT	CSVEAGSWTFF
.	.	TRBJ1-2	TRBV18	TGTGCCAGCTCACATCGTGGGGAGGACTATGGCTACACCTTC	CASSHRGEDYGYTF
.	.	TRBJ2-7	TRBV4-1	TGCGCCAGCAGCCAAGGTAGGGGTGGGAGCTCCTACGAGCAGTACTTC	CASSQGRGGSSYEQYF
few	.	TRBJ2-7	TRBV25-1	TGTGCCAGCAGTTTATCCTACGAGCAGTACTTC	CASSLSYEQYF
.	.	TRBJ1-2	TRBV10-3	TGTGCCATCAGTGAGTCGCCGGGACTTGGCTACACCTTC	CAISESPGLGYTF
.	.	TRBJ2-1	TRBV14	TGTGCCAGCAGCCAAGGCCCAGGGGTTTCGAGTGAGCAGTTCTTC	CASSQGPGVSSEQFF
.	TRBD1	TRBJ1-2	TRBV5-6	TGTGCCAGCAGCTTCGGGGACAGCCTCTATGGCTACACCTTC	CASSFGDSLYGYTF
few	.	TRBJ2-3	TRBV2	TGTGCCAGCAATAACAGTCCCCATACGCAGTATTTT	CASNNSPHTQYF
.	.	TRBJ2-1	TRBV4-1	TGCGCCAGCAGCCAAGTGCGCTCAAAGGAGCAGTTCTTC	CASSQVRSKEQFF
.	.	TRBJ2-7	TRBV5-4	TGTGCCAGCGGCCAGCTACACGAGCAGTACTTC	CASGQLHEQYF
few	.	TRBJ1-1	TRBV7-9	TGTGCCAGCAGCTTCCCGGGGGGCCTTGAAGCTTTCTTT	CASSFPGGLEAFF
few	TRBD1	TRBJ1-2	TRBV6-4	TGTGCCAGCAGTGACGGGACAGGGGATGGCTACACCTTC	CASSDGTGDGYTF
once	TRBD1	TRBJ2-2	TRBV15	TGTGCCACCAGCAGAAGTTACAGGGGCAACAACGGGGAGCTGTTTTTT	CATSRSYRGNNGELFF
few	.	TRBJ1-2	TRBV9	TGTGCCAGCAGCACTCAACAGCTGATCACCTTC	CASSTQQLITF